This T cell receptor (beta chain) was found in a study of response to subunit inactivated influenza vaccine (dated by TCRdb to 2016 to 2019). Some background on the complete study: Deep quantitative T cell receptor repertoire profiling was used in the study to track responses to a trivalent subunit inactivated influenza vaccine.

CDR1 and CDR2 are read off the germline V gene as SGHTA and FQGNSA. There are 13 amino acids in the CDR3, from cysteine to phenylalanine inclusive. Only the CDR3 portion is preserved as DNA: 39 bases, with reading frame beginning at the first base. Trimming accounts for 7 bases at V and 4 bases at J, while the number of junction bases matched to no gene is 7. Receptor amplification or capture employed RT-PCR. Reads for this sample came from an Illumina HiSeq 2500. TCRdb handled the public reads itself, with Q25 trimming in fastp and clone calling in MiXCR, and kept productive beta chains. When rows share a CDR3 protein, they turn into one entry using the most common DNA and genes. For this sample there are approximately 500,000 distinct CDR3 sequences; roughly 25% appear just once. The ten most abundant clones make up approximately 3% of the sample. The paper's findings and limits, for the study overall: The authors proposed that each seasonal influenza vaccination may bring in only a limited number of new T cells.

Worth noting for this clonotype: Its target antigen remains unknown. No clone much larger than this one lies a single base away; base qualities are absent.

Another study also made use of these data, one on T cells expressing NK-cell markers. As the second paper documents: TCR beta cDNA libraries were prepared using 5'RACE template switching, which introduced a universal primer site and unique molecular identifiers. About 8 donors provided sorted CD3+CD56+NKG2C+, CD3+CD56+NKG2C- and CD3+CD56-NKG2C+ T-cell subsets, whose TCR beta-chain repertoires were profiled. Seven of the eight sequenced donors were HCMV-seropositive and one was HCMV-seronegative. In several experiments an anti-gammadeltaTCR antibody was added to restrict sorting to alphabetaTCR-expressing T cells. In over 5 donors, the dominant CD3+CD56+NKG2C+ clonotypes were among the top 10 CD8+ clonotypes and accounted for roughly 1.0-7.5% of CD8+ T cells. Those dominant clonotypes were again the most abundant among CD3+CD56-NKG2C+ cells in four donors, at about 25-65%. Whether the expanded NKG2C-expressing T cell clones were specific for HCMV antigens was left unclear. Randomly selected healthy volunteers, three men and five women, were used as the eight sequenced donors. To determine HCMV serostatus, a commercial ELISA kit was used to detect HCMV-specific IgG in serum. Peripheral blood mononuclear cells were isolated from blood by Ficoll density gradient centrifugation. Using Miltenyi isolation kits, CD4+ and CD8+ T cells were isolated from PBMC through magnetic immunoseparation. cDNA synthesis was primed from the TCR beta constant segment, followed by two successive PCR amplification steps. Illumina HiSeq 2000/2500, MiSeq or NextSeq was used to sequence libraries as 2 x 150 bp reads. Reads were demultiplexed and grouped by UMI with MIGEC, and clonotypes were assembled and quantified with MiTCR. To remove erroneous sequences, TCR cDNA sequences were retained only when supported by two or more reads. The tcR package was used for downstream repertoire analysis, with clonotypes matched between fractions based on CDR3 nucleotide sequence plus V segment. VDJmatch was used to annotate antigen specificity against VDJdb, with one amino acid substitution in CDR3 allowed.

The TCR comes from a man aged 50 or older who received an inactivated influenza vaccine. Donor details come from another sample of the same person, matched by shared clones. The sequencing used CD4+ T cells sorted from PBMCs, collected roughly 12 days after vaccination. The V gene is TRBV7-2 and the J gene is TRBJ2-7, with 7 bases matching TRBD1. For the CDR3, the sequence is CASTWTGSYEQYF. The nucleotides are TGTGCCAGCACATGGACAGGAAGTTACGAGCAGTACTTC.